The present entry profiles one T cell receptor (beta chain) with its context. The data originate from a study of T cell changes during pregnancy in multiple sclerosis. The repertoire was sequenced with immunoSEQ multiplex PCR; TCRdb's copy has only in-frame clones and lacks some. This repertoire shows tens of thousands of clones, around 90% found once; its top ten account for around 1.8%. The CDR3 is made up of 15 amino acids. With V trimmed by 4 bases and J by 4 bases, 8 bases remained unmatched. From germline, CDR1 is MNHEY and CDR2 SMNVEV (reference sequence). The material sequenced was peripheral blood, taken in the first trimester of pregnancy. The receptor was derived from a female donor in good health, enrolled as a control in a pregnancy study. The rearrangement links TRBV27 to TRBJ1-2, with 8 bases lining up with TRBD1. The CDR3 DNA is TGTGCCAGCAGTTCGGGGACAGGAGTAATCTATGGCTACACCTTC. Its translation is CASSSGTGVIYGYTF.